One and the same sample provided the 9 T cell receptor beta chains below, sequenced in a study of blood T cell repertoires in COVID-19. Generated by immunoSEQ multiplex PCR, the TCRdb table keeps only in-frame clones and is missing some. This sample has about 280,000 clones, with around 85% found just once. The sequencing input was peripheral blood. The receptors were sampled from a man aged 45 to 65 with active or convalescent COVID-19.

The chain combines TRBV7-2 with TRBJ2-2; 12 bases fit TRBD2. The trim removed 1 base at V and 1 base at J, leaving 4 bases unmatched. Germline CDR1 and CDR2: SGHTA and FQGNSA. The CDR3 consists of 18 residues. The chain's CDR3 is CASSLVLTSGRNTGELFF. The CDR3 DNA reads as TGTGCCAGCAGCTTAGTCCTGACTAGCGGGAGGAACACCGGGGAGCTGTTTTTT.

The rearrangement links TRBV4-1 to TRBJ1-2; 8 bases align to TRBD1. The J segment lost 4 bases and the V segment lost 3 bases, leaving 10 bases of the junction unmatched. Germline V lookup: CDR1 MGHRA, CDR2 YSYEKL. The CDR3 covers 16 residues. The CDR3 loop reads CASSQPDRETSYGYTF. The CDR3 bases are TGCGCCAGCAGCCAGCCGGACAGGGAGACATCCTATGGCTACACCTTC.

A remark on this clone: Other DNA sequences in the sample encode the same CDR3. The gene calls are TRBV7-2 and TRBJ2-4; D possibly corresponds to TRBD1 (5 bases). Trimming cost V 1 base and J 1 base, with 5 bases left between them. The CDR3 is 14 residues long. Looked up from germline, CDR1 is SGHTA and CDR2 is FQGNSA. DNA for the CDR3: TGTGCCAGCAGCTTAGACAGGGCCAAAAACATTCAGTACTTC. Residues: CASSLDRAKNIQYF.

The rearrangement joins TRBV4-1 to TRBJ2-7; 7 bases are shared with TRBD1. CDR3 length: 13 amino acids. CDR1 is MGHRA and CDR2 is YSYEKL in the germline V gene. V was clipped by 8 bases and J by 7 bases; unmatched bases: 11. Written as DNA, the CDR3 is TGCGCCAGCGCGACAGGGTTTGGTCATGAGCAGTACTTC. As protein: CASATGFGHEQYF.

The V call is TRBV18, the J call TRBJ2-1, with D perhaps TRBD1 (6 bases). Germline V lookup: CDR1 KGHSH, CDR2 LQKENI. The CDR3 has 14 amino acids. V lost 4 bases and J 7 bases, leaving 14 bases between the germline ends. The CDR3 region has the DNA TGTGCCAGCTCACTACTAACAGGGCCTAATGAGCAGTTCTTC. Protein product: CASSLLTGPNEQFF.

To note about this clone: The same CDR3 can be traced to other DNA sequences in this sample. The chain is built from TRBV7-9 and TRBJ1-1; D might be TRBD1 (6 bases). The germline gives CDR1 SEHNR, CDR2 FQNEAQ (reference sequence). This CDR3 has 12 residues. V was cut by 4 bases and J by 5 bases, with 8 bases left in between. The CDR3 nucleotides are TGTGCCAGCAGCTCAAGGGGGACTGAAGCTTTCTTT. Translated: CASSSRGTEAFF.

This rearrangement joins TRBV5-1 to TRBJ1-1, with 7 positions matching TRBD1. Germline values: CDR1 SGHRS, CDR2 YFSETQ. This CDR3 has 12 residues. Trimming removed 5 bases from V and 4 bases from J; junction bases left unmatched: 2. The CDR3 sequence is CASRGTVTEAFF. CDR3 DNA sequence: TGCGCCAGCAGAGGGACAGTCACTGAAGCTTTCTTT.

This rearrangement joins TRBV5-1 to TRBJ2-1, with 7 bases aligning to TRBD2. Germline CDR1 reads SGHRS; CDR2 reads YFSETQ. Losses at the gene ends were 4 bases for V and 3 bases for J; bases not matched to a gene: 1. The CDR3 length is 13 residues. The CDR3: CASSGTIYNEQFF. Here the CDR3 DNA reads TGCGCCAGCAGCGGGACTATCTACAATGAGCAGTTCTTC.

The chain joins TRBV10-2 to TRBJ1-1; 10 positions match TRBD1. This CDR3 comprises 14 residues. The germline CDR1 and CDR2 sequences are WSHSY and SAAADI. With V trimmed by 2 bases and J by 5 bases, 2 bases remained unmatched. The CDR3 DNA follows: TGCGCCAGCAGTGAGGACAGGGGGCCAACTGAAGCTTTCTTT. Amino acids: CASSEDRGPTEAFF.